Sequencing of this T cell receptor (beta chain) was carried out in a study of cytomegalovirus exposure and HLA in healthy donors. Findings and limits, study-wide: Cytomegalovirus status was reportedly diagnosed by the classifier with high specificity and sensitivity. Researchers catalogued roughly 150 TCR beta chains as cytomegalovirus-associated. Three chains linked to CMV were shown in vitro to be specific for CMV antigens. Researchers reported in a later analysis that a missense DCLRE1C variant was tied to TCR beta V- and J-gene trimming.

About this clone itself: The antigen is not known.

Germline values: CDR1 MDHEN, CDR2 SYDVKM. The CDR3 consists of 17 residues. Losses at the gene ends were 3 bases for V and 1 base for J; bases not matched to a gene: 7. Primers for the PCR totalled 60 Vbeta and 13 Jbeta. The repertoire was sequenced with immunoSEQ multiplex PCR; TCRdb's copy has only in-frame clones and lacks some. The repertoire has 150,000 to 250,000 clones, 75% to 85% of them found once; the top ten carry around 6.3%. The source is a woman aged 45 to 65 in good health and CMV-seropositive. The chain recombines TRBV28 with TRBJ2-1, with 9 nucleotides matching TRBD1. Sample: PBMCs. In nucleotides, the CDR3 is TGTGCCAGCAGTTTCCGGCGGACAGGGGCATCCTACAATGAGCAGTTCTTC. It is translated as CASSFRRTGASYNEQFF.